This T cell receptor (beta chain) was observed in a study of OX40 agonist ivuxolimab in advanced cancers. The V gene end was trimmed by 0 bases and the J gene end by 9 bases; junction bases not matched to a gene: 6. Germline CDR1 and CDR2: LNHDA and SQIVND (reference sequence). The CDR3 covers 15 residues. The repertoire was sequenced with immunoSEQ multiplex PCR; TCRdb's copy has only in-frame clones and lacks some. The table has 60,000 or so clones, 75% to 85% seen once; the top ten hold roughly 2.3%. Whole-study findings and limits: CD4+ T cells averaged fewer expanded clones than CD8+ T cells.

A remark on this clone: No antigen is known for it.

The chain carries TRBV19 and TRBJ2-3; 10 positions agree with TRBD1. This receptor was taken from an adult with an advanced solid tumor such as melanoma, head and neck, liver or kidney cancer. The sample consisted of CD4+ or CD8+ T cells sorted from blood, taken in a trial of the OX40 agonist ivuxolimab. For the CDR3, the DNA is TGTGCCAGTAGTATAGACGACCGGACAGGGGGGACGCAGTATTTT. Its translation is CASSIDDRTGGTQYF.